Listed below are T cell receptor beta chains from one sample, sequenced in a study of blood T cell repertoires in COVID-19. TCRdb keeps only in-frame clones here, not all; method: immunoSEQ multiplex PCR. The data hold approximately 82,000 clones, with roughly 90% observed a single time. Sequencing was performed on peripheral blood. The receptors shown here come from a man between 65 and 85 years old with active or convalescent COVID-19. The CDR3 runs from the conserved cysteine through the conserved F or W. A D gene is named only where the DNA matches it firmly. Some rows have no size entry. The others give once, few or many, or a class for an expanded clone.

TRBJ2-3	.	.	TRBV28	TGTGCCAGCAGTCCCGCAGCAGATACGCAGTATTTT	CASSPAADTQYF
TRBJ2-7	.	.	TRBV5-1	TGCGCCAGCAGCTTGGAGGGGGCGGGGTTGAGAGAGCAGTACTTC	CASSLEGAGLREQYF
TRBJ1-2	.	.	TRBV28	TGTGCCAGCAGTACCACCCGGGACATACGGGGCTACACCTTC	CASSTTRDIRGYTF
TRBJ1-2	TRBD1	once	TRBV7-8	TGTGCCAGCAGCTCGACAGGGGCCCCTCCCGCTGGCTACACCTTC	CASSSTGAPPAGYTF
TRBJ1-6	.	.	TRBV6-1	TGTGCCAGCAGTGAATCGCGGAGTTCACCCCTCCACTTT	CASSESRSSPLHF
TRBJ2-5	.	once	TRBV29-1	TGCAGCGTTGACCTCCCGGGCCGACAGAGACAAGAGACCCAGTACTTC	CSVDLPGRQRQETQYF
TRBJ1-4	TRBD1	.	TRBV5-1	TGCGCCAGCAGCCTAGGGACAGCTAATGAAAAACTGTTTTTT	CASSLGTANEKLFF
TRBJ2-7	TRBD1	.	TRBV3-1/TRBV3-2	TGTGCCAGCAGCCTACAGGGGCGTAACGAGCAGTACTTC	CASSLQGRNEQYF
TRBJ2-5	TRBD1	.	TRBV18	TGTGCCAGCTCACCACCAGGACAGGCAGAGACCCAGTACTTC	CASSPPGQAETQYF
TRBJ2-7	TRBD1	.	TRBV30	TGTGCCTGGAGCCAGACAGGGGGGTCCTACGAGCAGTACTTC	CAWSQTGGSYEQYF
TRBJ2-3	TRBD2	few	TRBV13	TGTGCCAGCGCACTAGCGGCCACAGATACGCAGTATTTT	CASALAATDTQYF
TRBJ2-1	TRBD2	.	TRBV19	TGTGCCAGTAGAATGCTTATGACTAGCGGGAGGGGGTCCAATGAGCAGTTCTTC	CASRMLMTSGRGSNEQFF
TRBJ2-7	.	once	TRBV10-3	TGTGCCATCAGTGAGAACCGGGAACCCAACTTC	CAISENREPNF
TRBJ2-7	.	.	TRBV28	TGTGCCAGCAGTTTAATGTTGTGGCGGAATAGGGGGACCTACGAGCAGTACTTC	CASSLMLWRNRGTYEQYF
TRBJ2-7	TRBD2	once	TRBV28	TGTGCCAGCAGTCCCCGGACTAGCGGGATGCGGCAGTACTTC	CASSPRTSGMRQYF
TRBJ1-2	.	.	TRBV28	TGTGCCACATCCCGACAGGTTCCCTATGGCTACACCTTC	CATSRQVPYGYTF
TRBJ2-3	.	.	TRBV19	TGTGCCAGTAGTCCGGACAATCTCGGGGATACGCAGTATTTT	CASSPDNLGDTQYF
TRBJ1-6	TRBD1	few	TRBV5-1	TGCGCCAGCAGCTTAATGACAGGGGTAATTTCACCCCTCCACTTT	CASSLMTGVISPLHF
TRBJ1-4	.	.	TRBV28	TGTGCCAGCAGTTTAACTCGGGCAGGGAATGAAAAACTGTTTTTT	CASSLTRAGNEKLFF
TRBJ1-5	.	.	TRBV19	TGTGCCAGTAGAAAGGGACTCCAGGGATATAGCAATCAGCCCCAGCATTTT	CASRKGLQGYSNQPQHF
TRBJ2-5	TRBD2	.	TRBV6-2/TRBV6-3	TGTGCCAGCAGTTACTCCGTAGCGGGTGGGGGAAAGAAAGAGACCCAGTACTTC	CASSYSVAGGGKKETQYF
TRBJ2-7	TRBD2	once	TRBV7-2	TGTGCCAGCACCCCAGGCGGGAGTGGCGAGCAGTACTTC	CASTPGGSGEQYF
TRBJ2-1	.	.	TRBV11-2	TGTGCCAGCAGCATTAAAACTCAGGGACACCCTAGCTCCTACAATGAGCAGTTCTTC	CASSIKTQGHPSSYNEQFF
TRBJ2-1	TRBD1	.	TRBV19	TGTGCCAGTAGTTGGACAGGGCGCTCCTACAATGAGCAGTTCTTC	CASSWTGRSYNEQFF
TRBJ2-5	TRBD2	.	TRBV27	TGTGCCAGCAGTTTAAGACTAGCGGGAGTAAAAGAGACCCAGTACTTC	CASSLRLAGVKETQYF
TRBJ2-1	.	.	TRBV18	TGTGCCAGCTCCCCGACTTACAATGAGCAGTTCTTC	CASSPTYNEQFF
TRBJ1-2	TRBD1	.	TRBV2	TGTGCCAGCACCCGGGACAGGGGTCTGAAGGGGGGCTACACCTTC	CASTRDRGLKGGYTF
TRBJ2-1	TRBD2	once	TRBV2	TGTGCCAGCAGGAAAGGGTTAGCGGGCCGTCACAATGAGCAGTTCTTC	CASRKGLAGRHNEQFF
TRBJ2-7	TRBD1	.	TRBV29-1	TGCAGCGTTGTAAGGACAGGGGGGAACGAGCAGTACTTC	CSVVRTGGNEQYF
TRBJ2-2	TRBD2	.	TRBV28	TGTGCCAGCAGTTTTTGGGGGGGAGCCGGGGAGCTGTTTTTT	CASSFWGGAGELFF
TRBJ2-1	.	.	TRBV19	TGTGCCAGTAGTACAACCTTCTCGCGGAGTACTCGGTTCTTC	CASSTTFSRSTRFF
TRBJ1-4	.	.	TRBV28	TGTGCCAGCAGTTTGGACAGCCTAAGAGAAAAACTGTTTTTT	CASSLDSLREKLFF
TRBJ2-3	.	once	TRBV5-5	TGTGCCAGCAGCCTCTTACAGGGAGTTCTTTCTGATACGCAGTATTTT	CASSLLQGVLSDTQYF
TRBJ1-3	.	.	TRBV15	TGTGCCACCAGCAGCGTTCACCTAGCCTCTGGAAACACCATATATTTT	CATSSVHLASGNTIYF
TRBJ2-2	.	.	TRBV18	TGTGCCAGCTCACCTAGGGAGCAGACCGGGGAGCTGTTTTTT	CASSPREQTGELFF
TRBJ1-1	TRBD1	few	TRBV29-1	TGCAGCGCTGTCGGGACAGGGGGGGGGACTGAAGCTTTCTTT	CSAVGTGGGTEAFF
TRBJ2-5	TRBD1	once	TRBV18	TGTGCCAGCTCACCACGAGTTCCCGGGACAGGGTCCCCAGAGACCCAGTACTTC	CASSPRVPGTGSPETQYF
TRBJ2-1	.	few	TRBV19	TGTGCCAGCAAGATGACGTGGAGCTCCTACAATGAGCAGTTCTTC	CASKMTWSSYNEQFF
TRBJ1-5	TRBD1	.	TRBV6-5	TGTGCCAGCAACCAGGGGGAGTCTAGCAATCAGCCCCAGCATTTT	CASNQGESSNQPQHF
TRBJ2-7	TRBD1	.	TRBV6-2/TRBV6-3	TGTGCCAGCAGTTACCGTGGCAGGGGGAACGAGCAGTACTTC	CASSYRGRGNEQYF
TRBJ2-7	.	.	TRBV6-5	TGTGCCAGCCGAATCGGGGGGCGGTACGAGCAGTACTTC	CASRIGGRYEQYF
TRBJ1-1	TRBD1	.	TRBV2	TGTGCCAGCAGACGAGCCTTCGGGACAGGAGAGAACACTGAAGCTTTCTTT	CASRRAFGTGENTEAFF
TRBJ2-1	.	once	TRBV11-3	TGTGCCAGCAGCGACCTCGGACAAAGAAACAATGAGCAGTTCTTC	CASSDLGQRNNEQFF
TRBJ1-4	.	.	TRBV5-6	TGTGCCAGCAGCTTGTTTACAGGGTATGAAAAACTGTTTTTT	CASSLFTGYEKLFF
TRBJ2-1	TRBD2	.	TRBV3-1/TRBV3-2	TGTGCCAGCAGTCGCGGACTAGCGGGGACGAGGAGAGAGCAGTTCTTC	CASSRGLAGTRREQFF